The 15 T cell receptor beta chains in this list originate from one sample, sequenced in a study of T cell responses to AZD1222 COVID-19 vaccine. Sequencing used immunoSEQ multiplex PCR; TCRdb keeps in-frame clones, though not all of them. The profile shows around 150,000 clones, about 91% of them singletons. Here the sequenced sample was peripheral blood, taken 28 days after the second AZD1222 dose. Receptors originate from an adult who received the AZD1222 COVID-19 vaccine.

This chain joins TRBV6-4 and TRBJ1-1; TRBD1 might be the D (5 bases). The CDR3 loop spans 12 amino acids. V lost 6 bases to trimming and J lost 2 bases, with 7 bases between them. Per germline, CDR1 MRHNA and CDR2 SNTAGT. CDR3 sequence reads: CASRDTNTEAFF. CDR3 DNA sequence: TGTGCCAGCAGGGACACTAACACTGAAGCTTTCTTT.

The chain recombines TRBV28 with TRBJ1-1; D is unclear. This CDR3 is built from 12 residues. V shed 2 bases and J shed 7 bases, with 8 bases lying between them. Germline V lookup: CDR1 MDHEN, CDR2 SYDVKM. The CDR3 sequence is CASSLESDEAFF. The CDR3 coding sequence is TGTGCCAGCAGTTTAGAGTCCGATGAAGCTTTCTTT.

This rearrangement joins TRBV12-2 to TRBJ1-2; TRBD1 reflects the table's D call only, with no check against the DNA. TRBV12-2 corresponds to a pseudogene. CDR3 length: 12 amino acids. The CDR3 nucleotides read TGTGCAAGTGACAGATCTAACTATGGCTACACCTTC. Translating gives CASDRSNYGYTF.

The chain has TRBV7-2 and TRBJ2-1, with 8 bases identical to TRBD1. The junction had 4 bases not matched to a gene; V was cut back by 5 bases and J by 4 bases. Germline CDR1 and CDR2: SGHTA and FQGNSA. The CDR3 sequence is 14 residues long. The CDR3 sequence: CASSSRQGYNEQFF. For the CDR3, the DNA is TGTGCCAGCAGCAGCAGACAGGGGTACAATGAGCAGTTCTTC.

The chain combines TRBV2 with TRBJ1-1; 7 bases are shared with TRBD1. Trimming at V came to 3 bases and at J to 3 bases, leaving 1 base not matched to a gene. The CDR3 sequence is 13 residues long. CDR1 is SNHLY and CDR2 is FYNNEI in the germline V gene. The chain's CDR3 is CASSDRGYTEAFF. The DNA for the CDR3 is TGTGCCAGCAGTGACAGGGGGTACACTGAAGCTTTCTTT.

The chain has TRBV5-4 and TRBJ2-1; the match to TRBD1 covers 11 bases. J gave up 10 bases and V 4 bases, and 4 bases lay outside the gene matches. CDR1 and CDR2 from the germline V gene are SGHNT and YYREEE (reference sequence). The CDR3 consists of 13 residues. CDR3 bases: TGTGCCAGCAGCCGGGACAGGGGGGGAGAGCAGTTCTTC. It encodes CASSRDRGGEQFF.

V usage is TRBV19 and J usage is TRBJ1-2, with D possibly TRBD1 on 5 matching bases. CDR1 and CDR2 from the germline V gene are LNHDA and SQIVND (reference sequence). CDR3 length equals 15 residues. The V end lost 7 bases, the J end lost 2 bases, and 17 bases lay between the germline ends. CDR3 residues: CASTSEEAGNYGYTF. CDR3 DNA sequence: TGTGCCAGTACCTCAGAGGAGGCAGGGAACTATGGCTACACCTTC.

The chain couples TRBV18 to TRBJ1-5, with 9 bases aligning to TRBD1. Germline lookup yields CDR1 KGHSH and CDR2 LQKENI. CDR3 size: 14 residues. J gave up 6 bases and V 5 bases, and 5 bases lay outside the gene matches. The CDR3 DNA is TGTGCCAGCTCATTACAGGGGGCCAGTCAGCCCCAGCATTTT. Translated, it gives CASSLQGASQPQHF.

The gene calls are TRBV9 and TRBJ2-3, with D unclear. CDR1 SGDLS and CDR2 YYNGEE come from the germline V gene. CDR3 size: 13 residues. The ends were cut back, 4 bases at V and 6 bases at J, with 12 bases in the middle. CDR3 DNA: TGTGCCAGCAGCCCCCGAGGTCTGGATACGCAGTATTTT. Its translation: CASSPRGLDTQYF.

The rearrangement uses TRBV11-2 and TRBJ1-1; 8 nucleotides align to TRBD1. Germline CDR1 and CDR2: SGHAT and FQNNGV. V gave up 5 bases and J gave up 1 base; unmatched junction bases: 9. CDR3 length: 16 amino acids. This CDR3 reads CASSPRQGPRNTEAFF. In nucleotides, the CDR3 is TGTGCCAGCAGCCCACGACAGGGGCCTCGGAACACTGAAGCTTTCTTT.

The chain combines TRBV5-6 with TRBJ2-2, with a possible D match to TRBD1 (6 bases). The V end lost 1 base, the J end lost 6 bases, and 10 bases lay between the germline ends. From germline, CDR1 is SGHDT and CDR2 YYEEEE. This CDR3 has 14 residues. The CDR3: CASSLWQGPGELFF. The CDR3 nucleotides read TGTGCCAGCAGCTTGTGGCAGGGGCCCGGGGAGCTGTTTTTT.

In DNA form, the CDR3 reads TGTGCCAGCAGTCCGAGACTAGCGGGACCTGCCTACGAGCAGTACTTC. This codes for CASSPRLAGPAYEQYF. The rearrangement uses TRBV4-2 and TRBJ2-7, with TRBD2 matching over 11 bases. The CDR3 runs 16 residues. CDR1 is LGHNA, CDR2 YNFKEQ, per germline. Trimming at V came to 6 bases and at J to 2 bases, leaving 9 bases not matched to a gene.

The chain joins TRBV12-3 or TRBV12-4 to TRBJ1-1; D unclear. The CDR3 length is 13 residues. The V gene lost 1 base and the J gene lost 5 bases, with 8 bases spanning the gap. Written as DNA, the CDR3 is TGTGCCAGCAGTTTAGGGGCATTTACTGAAGCTTTCTTT. Its protein product is CASSLGAFTEAFF.

Only a few counts were recorded for this clone. The chain joins TRBV7-9 to TRBJ2-7; tentatively, D is TRBD2 (6 bases). Germline CDR1 reads SEHNR; CDR2 reads FQNEAQ (reference sequence). The CDR3 length is 17 residues. V was trimmed by 4 bases and J by 3 bases, leaving 22 bases between them. The CDR3 DNA reads as TGTGCCAGCAGCTCAACGATGGAGGGGCCAATCGTCTACGAGCAGTACTTC. Translating it yields CASSSTMEGPIVYEQYF.

This clone was detected only once. V and J are TRBV6-5 and TRBJ1-1; D gene ambiguous. The CDR3 totals 13 residues. Germline CDR1 reads MNHEY; CDR2 reads SVGAGI. The ends were cut back, 5 bases at V and 4 bases at J, with 11 bases in the middle. In nucleotides, the CDR3 is TGTGCCAGCAGTACACAACGGGGCACTGAAGCTTTCTTT. Translation gives CASSTQRGTEAFF.